This paragraph reports one T cell receptor beta chain. The antigen is unknown. The PCR was carried out with 60 Vbeta primers and 13 Jbeta primers. Generated by immunoSEQ multiplex PCR, the TCRdb table keeps only in-frame clones and is missing some. The data contain 110,000 or so clones, about 79% of them singletons. These data come from a study of cytomegalovirus exposure and HLA in healthy donors. Study observations and caveats: Immune exposure was documented only through CMV serostatus.

This CDR3 has 14 amino acids. V lost 4 bases, J lost 4 bases, and 14 bases lay in between. The V gene's germline CDR1 is MDHEN and CDR2 SYDVKM. Sequences were obtained from PBMCs. The V and J genes are TRBV28 and TRBJ2-7; D gene unclear. This clonotype was sampled from a woman aged 18-29 years in good health and CMV-seronegative. This CDR3 is CASSSSDTSYEQYV. Here the CDR3 DNA reads TGTGCCAGCAGTTCGTCAGACACATCTTACGAGCAGTACGTC.